These 14 T cell receptor beta chains were all obtained from the same sample, sequenced in a study of Graves' ophthalmopathy and Graves' hyperthyroidism. RNA transcripts provided the template for amplifying TCR beta CDR3 regions. The workflow started with a first-round RT-PCR run with HTBI primers and then moved on to a second-round multiplex PCR. TCRdb used MiXCR to reprocess the multiplex PCR reads, holding one entry per CDR3 protein. The sample shows 600,000 to 950,000 distinct CDR3 sequences, roughly two fifths of them seen only once. Sample: peripheral blood. The origin of the receptors is an adult man with Graves' ophthalmopathy.

V usage is TRBV7-8 and J usage is TRBJ2-5; TRBD2 agrees at 9 bases. Germline V gene data show CDR1 as SGHVS and CDR2 as FQNEAQ. V gave up 8 bases and J gave up 1 base; unmatched junction bases: 5. This CDR3 is 14 amino acids long. Written as DNA, the CDR3 is TGTGCCAGCTGGTCAGCGGGGGGCCAAGAGACCCAGTACTTC. Its translation is CASWSAGGQETQYF.

This clonotype was detected a few times. J is TRBJ1-4 and V is TRBV7-9; D call uncertain. V was shortened by 3 bases and J by 3 bases, with 8 bases between the two germline ends. The CDR3 extends over 14 amino acids. The V gene's germline CDR1 is SEHNR and CDR2 FQNEAQ (reference sequence). Written as DNA, the CDR3 is TGTGCCAGCAGCTTCTCGGACGCTAATGAAAAACTGTTTTTT. Its translation: CASSFSDANEKLFF. Combining the CDR3 with reference TRBV7-9 and TRBJ1-4 gives the whole variable domain DTGVSQNPRHKITKRGQNVTFRCDPISEHNRLYWYRQTLGQGPEFLTYFQNEAQLEKSRLLSDRFSAERPKGSFSTLEIQRTEQGDSAMYLCASSFSDANEKLFFGSGTQLSVL.

The chain employs TRBV20-1 and TRBJ2-7; D remains unclear. V was clipped by 3 bases and J by 12 bases, with 6 bases between them. This CDR3 is 8 amino acids long. Germline values: CDR1 DFQATT, CDR2 SNEGSKA (reference sequence). The CDR3 region has the DNA TGCAGTGCTAGGGCAGGGTACTTC. Translating it yields CSARAGYF.

The chain links TRBV7-9 to TRBJ2-5, with TRBD1 identical over 7 bases. V lost 5 bases to trimming and J lost 5 bases; unmatched junction nucleotides: 14. Per the germline V gene, CDR1 is SEHNR and CDR2 is FQNEAQ (reference sequence). This CDR3 contains 16 residues. The chain's CDR3 is CASSRKGAGTGETQYF. CDR3 nucleotide sequence: TGTGCCAGCAGCCGCAAGGGGGCAGGGACCGGGGAGACCCAGTACTTC.

The chain's CDR3 is CSVPTGSAGYTF. The CDR3 region has the DNA TGCAGCGTACCAACAGGGTCGGCTGGCTACACCTTC. V and J are TRBV29-1 and TRBJ1-2; the D gene is possibly TRBD1 (6 bases). V was clipped by 6 bases and J by 7 bases, with 15 bases between them. Germline loops: CDR1 SQVTM, CDR2 ANQGSEA. This CDR3 region has 12 residues.

In its sample, this clonotype was seen once. One base away lies a much larger clone, so this may be a sequencing read error. This chain joins TRBV7-3 and TRBJ1-5, with D perhaps TRBD1 (5 bases). This CDR3 is built from 15 residues. Germline loops: CDR1 SGHTA, CDR2 FQGTGA. The CDR3 DNA follows: TGTGCCAGCAGTCCCGGGACCGCCGGCAATCAGCCCCGGCATTTT. Amino acid sequence: CASSPGTAGNQPRHF.

This clonotype was observed a few times. The V and J genes are TRBV7-9 and TRBJ2-2; 8 bases line up with TRBD1. This CDR3 comprises 16 residues. Germline CDR1 and CDR2: SEHNR and FQNEAQ (reference sequence). The J segment lost 2 bases and the V segment lost 5 bases, leaving 7 bases of the junction unmatched. CDR3 coding DNA: TGTGCCAGCAGCGAGAACAGGGGGACAAACACCGGGGAGCTGTTTTTT. Amino acids: CASSENRGTNTGELFF.

CDR3 sequence: CSVEDIWVSNEQFF. The CDR3 DNA follows: TGCAGCGTGGAGGACATATGGGTCTCAAATGAGCAGTTCTTC. V and J are TRBV29-1 and TRBJ2-5; either TRBD1 or TRBD2 may supply D (5 bases each). The DNA matches TRBJ2-1 better at its end, which makes the J call doubtful. The CDR3 runs to 14 residues. Germline V CDR1 and CDR2: SQVTM, ANQGSEA.

This clonotype was seen only a few times. J is TRBJ1-1 and V is TRBV7-9, with 12 nucleotides matching TRBD1. This CDR3 contains 15 residues. Germline-derived CDR1 and CDR2 are SEHNR and FQNEAQ (reference sequence). V was pared by 3 bases and J by 7 bases, with 6 bases of the junction left unmatched. CDR3 loop: CASSFEGQGADEAFF. The CDR3 bases are TGTGCCAGCAGCTTTGAGGGACAGGGGGCGGATGAAGCTTTCTTT.

This clonotype was recorded a few times. V is TRBV5-1 and J is TRBJ2-7; 11 bases match TRBD2. The CDR3 is 15 amino acids. V was pared by 2 bases and J by 3 bases, with 4 bases of the junction left unmatched. Germline V lookup: CDR1 SGHRS, CDR2 YFSETQ. The CDR3 bases are TGCGCCAGCAGCTTCGTGACTAGCGGGAACTACGAGCAGTACTTC. Amino acid sequence: CASSFVTSGNYEQYF.

V usage is TRBV2 and J usage is TRBJ2-7; D not resolved. The DNA end is a closer match to TRBJ2-5, so the J assignment may be wrong. Germline V gives CDR1 SNHLY, CDR2 FYNNEI. CDR3 size: 15 residues. The chain's CDR3 is CASSEGPTARETQYF. The CDR3 DNA is TGTGCCAGCAGTGAAGGTCCCACAGCAAGAGAGACCCAGTACTTC.

Concerning this clonotype itself: The germline gene is not matched at one end of the junction; a read error may be the cause. The chain recombines TRBV10-2 with TRBJ1-2; 11 bases match TRBD1. The CDR3 runs 15 residues. Looked up from germline, CDR1 is WSHSY and CDR2 is SAAADI. Here the CDR3 reads CASSTGTGGNYGYTF. In DNA, the CDR3 is TGTGCCAGCAGCACTGGGACAGGGGGTAACTATGGCTACACCTTC.

Comments on this clonotype: Possible read error: a much larger clone is one base away. The V gene is TRBV7-2, the J gene TRBJ2-7, with D perhaps matching TRBD1 or TRBD2 (5 bases each). The CDR3 runs to 14 residues. V dropped 6 bases and J dropped 5 bases, with 17 bases sitting between them. Germline loops: CDR1 SGHTA, CDR2 FQGNSA. This chain's CDR3 is CASRQVDGSNEQYF. CDR3 bases: TGTGCCAGCAGACAGGTGGATGGGAGTAACGAGCAGTACTTC. Supplemented by reference TRBV7-2 and TRBJ2-7, the full variable domain reads GAGVSQSPSNKVTEKGKDVELRCDPISGHTALYWYRQSLGQGLEFLIYFQGNSAPDKSGLPSDRFSAERTGGSVSTLTIQRTQQEDSAVYLCASRQVDGSNEQYFGPGTRLTVT.

About this clonotype itself: Sequence at one end of the junction differs from germline and may be a read error. J is TRBJ2-2 and V is TRBV11-2, with 11 bases lining up with TRBD2. Germline CDR1 and CDR2: SGHAT and FQNNGV. The CDR3 covers 15 residues. The CDR3 nucleotides are TGTGCCAGCAGCACCCTAGCGGGGGGCCTCGGGGAGCTGCCTTTT. Translation gives CASSTLAGGLGELPF.